Ten or more counts support the clone carrying this TCR beta chain. No antigen is known for it. This CDR3 spans 14 amino acids. The V gene lost 3 bases and the J gene lost 7 bases, with 13 bases spanning the gap. CDR1 MNHEY and CDR2 SMNVEV come from the germline V gene (reference sequence). TCRdb reprocessed the 5' RACE reads via MiXCR and lists one record per CDR3 protein. This table has about 360,000 distinct CDR3 sequences, around an eighth appearing once. The source of the sample is a study of T-cell memory formation after mild COVID-19. Overall study findings and caveats: Shrinking CD4+ clones resided mostly in CM and EM, and CD8+ ones in EMRA. Second-wave clones reaching peak frequency on day 37 lacked confirmed SARS-CoV-2 specificity.

The sequence derives from a man aged 18-30 years who had mild COVID-19 (a few samples of this study predate the infection). Cell type and time point are not known. The specimen was PBMCs or a T cell subset sorted from them (not recorded which). The V and J genes are TRBV27 and TRBJ2-1; D unresolved. CDR3 DNA sequence: TGTGCCAGCAGTTTGAAGTGGGCGGCGAATGAGCAGTTCTTC. Translated: CASSLKWAANEQFF.